The 28 T cell receptor beta chains in this list originate from one sample, sequenced in a study of early T cells in non-severe SARS-CoV-2 infection. TCRdb independently ran MiXCR on the 5' RACE reads; one entry per CDR3 protein. The sample records roughly 93,000 distinct CDR3 sequences, approximately 11% being singletons. Specimen: whole blood. The receptor source for this set is an adult who was a healthcare worker with PCR-confirmed SARS-CoV-2 infection or an uninfected control (not recorded which).

This sequence joins TRBV6-6 and TRBJ1-4, with 10 bases aligning to TRBD1. The length of the CDR3 is 14 residues. Germline V gives CDR1 MNHNY, CDR2 SVGAGI (reference sequence). Trimming removed 7 bases from V and 6 bases from J; junction bases left unmatched: 5. The CDR3 protein is CASNGGQGYEKLFF. CDR3 nucleotides: TGTGCCAGCAATGGGGGACAGGGGTATGAAAAACTGTTTTTT.

The chain is built from TRBV6-5 and TRBJ2-5; weak D call: TRBD2 (5 bases). Trimming pared 2 bases from V and 0 bases from J, leaving 16 bases between. Per germline, CDR1 MNHEY and CDR2 SVGAGI. This CDR3 is built from 17 residues. CDR3 sequence: CASSYGPGSSHQETQYF. CDR3 DNA: TGTGCCAGCAGTTACGGCCCCGGTTCTAGCCACCAAGAGACCCAGTACTTC.

There are a few counts of this clonotype. The junction shows a germline mismatch at one end, possibly a read error. This chain joins TRBV7-7 and TRBJ1-6; D is possibly TRBD1 (5 bases). The germline gives CDR1 SSHAT, CDR2 FNYEAQ (reference sequence). CDR3 length: 14 amino acids. The CDR3: CASSLRETNSPLHF. CDR3 bases: TGTGCTAGCAGCCTCAGGGAGACCAATTCACCCCTCCACTTT.

This clonotype was detected ten times or more. The chain joins TRBV30 to TRBJ1-1; D is ambiguous. The CDR3 contains 11 residues. The V end was cut by 0 bases, the J end by 5 bases, with 4 bases between. Germline V gene data show CDR1 as GTSNPN and CDR2 as SVGIG (reference sequence). The CDR3 loop is CAWSVQTEAFF. CDR3 DNA sequence: TGTGCCTGGAGTGTACAGACTGAAGCTTTCTTT.

This clonotype occurred many times. J is TRBJ2-1 and V is TRBV19; tentatively, D is TRBD2 (6 bases). CDR3 size: 13 residues. CDR1 and CDR2 from the germline V gene are LNHDA and SQIVND (reference sequence). Between the trimmed V and J ends, which lost 6 bases and 8 bases, there was a span of 14 bases. CDR3 sequence: CASSTDGGDEQFF. The CDR3 bases are TGTGCCAGTAGCACTGATGGCGGGGATGAGCAGTTCTTC.

Only a few counts were recorded for this clonotype. This chain uses TRBV6-1 with TRBJ1-6; D perhaps matches TRBD1 (6 bases). V shed 6 bases and J shed 15 bases, with 18 bases lying between them. From germline, CDR1 is MNHNS and CDR2 SASEGT. This CDR3 spans 13 amino acids. CDR3 DNA: TGTGCCAGCAGAGCCGGGACACCTTGGGGCCTCCACTTT. Its protein product is CASRAGTPWGLHF.

This clonotype came up a few times. V is TRBV7-9 and J is TRBJ2-1; D possibly corresponds to TRBD2 (5 bases). In germline, CDR1 is SEHNR, CDR2 FQNEAQ (reference sequence). CDR3 length equals 15 residues. V lost 6 bases to trimming and J lost 6 bases, with 18 bases between them. CDR3 sequence: CASSSRNRGRNEQFF. In DNA form, the CDR3 reads TGTGCCAGCAGTTCCCGCAATCGGGGTCGCAATGAGCAGTTCTTC.

This clonotype has only a few counts. This chain links TRBV11-2 with TRBJ2-3; 7 nucleotides match TRBD2. J gave up 1 base and V 1 base, and 5 bases lay outside the gene matches. The CDR3 consists of 16 residues. From germline, CDR1 is SGHAT and CDR2 FQNNGV. The CDR3 is CASSLVVAGGTDTQYF. For the CDR3, the DNA is TGTGCCAGCAGCTTAGTGGTGGCGGGAGGCACAGATACGCAGTATTTT.

This clonotype was counted many times. The J gene is TRBJ2-5, the V gene TRBV5-1; D call uncertain. Trimming stripped 1 base from V and 1 base from J, with 5 bases between. Germline assignment: CDR1 SGHRS and CDR2 YFSETQ. This CDR3 is built from 13 residues. CDR3 DNA sequence: TGCGCCAGCAGCTTGACAGTCCAAGAGACCCAGTACTTC. Amino acids: CASSLTVQETQYF.

This chain joins TRBV5-1 and TRBJ2-3; D gene uncertain. Trimming removed 1 base from V and 1 base from J, with 10 bases in between. Germline V lookup: CDR1 SGHRS, CDR2 YFSETQ. The CDR3 extends over 15 amino acids. The CDR3 nucleotides are TGCGCCAGCAGCTTGTACCCTGGGGGCACAGATACGCAGTATTTT. Protein: CASSLYPGGTDTQYF.

The chain recombines TRBV5-6 with TRBJ2-1, with D possibly being TRBD1 or TRBD2 (6 bases each). From germline, CDR1 is SGHDT and CDR2 YYEEEE. V was pared by 4 bases and J by 7 bases, with 18 bases between. The CDR3 length is 15 residues. The CDR3: CASSAVGGGQNEQFF. CDR3 coding DNA: TGTGCCAGCAGCGCGGTAGGTGGGGGGCAAAATGAGCAGTTCTTC.

V and J are TRBV7-9 and TRBJ2-5, with D perhaps TRBD1 (6 bases). V dropped 2 bases and J dropped 1 base, with 17 bases sitting between them. The CDR3 consists of 17 residues. The germline CDR1 and CDR2 sequences are SEHNR and FQNEAQ (reference sequence). The CDR3 coding sequence is TGTGCCAGCAGCTTAAACCGGGCGACAGGTTCCCAAGAGACCCAGTACTTC. Its protein product is CASSLNRATGSQETQYF.

This clonotype was detected ten times or more. This chain links TRBV6-1 with TRBJ2-7; TRBD1 might be the D (6 bases). The germline V gene has CDR1 MNHNS and CDR2 SASEGT. CDR3 length: 16 residues. Trimming cost V 6 bases and J 0 bases, with 18 bases left between them. CDR3 in amino acids: CASSDRRRAVSYEQYF. DNA of the CDR3: TGTGCCAGCAGCGACAGGCGCAGAGCCGTCTCCTACGAGCAGTACTTC.

This clonotype was seen only a few times. The V and J genes are TRBV6-5 and TRBJ2-3; D is ambiguous. The CDR3 consists of 16 residues. The ends were cut back, 7 bases at V and 2 bases at J, with 19 bases in the middle. Germline CDR1 reads MNHEY; CDR2 reads SVGAGI. The CDR3 coding sequence is TGTGCCAGCACCTCGAGTAGGACCCTAACCACAGATACGCAGTATTTT. The encoded protein is CASTSSRTLTTDTQYF.

There are a few counts of this clonotype. For the CDR3, the DNA is TGTGCCATCAGTGATGTGCAGGGGGCGGACACTGTGAAGCTTTTCTTT. Protein sequence: CAISDVQGADTVKLFF. The J gene is TRBJ1-1, the V gene TRBV10-3; 8 nucleotides agree with TRBD1. This CDR3 is 16 amino acids long. Germline trimming cut 3 bases from V and 13 bases from J; bases unmatched to any gene: 19. Germline lookup yields CDR1 ENHRY and CDR2 SYGVKD.

Turning to this clonotype: A clone one base away is much larger, so this may be a read error. The chain employs TRBV11-2 and TRBJ2-7; D is unclear. The CDR3 is 14 residues long. V was shortened by 4 bases and J by 2 bases, with 12 bases between the two germline ends. Germline V gene sequence: CDR1 SGHAT, CDR2 FQNNGV. The CDR3 sequence is CASSSDTGAYEQYF. For the CDR3, the DNA is TGTGCCAGCAGCTCAGATACGGGCGCCTACGAGCAGTACTTC.

This clonotype was detected many times. The CDR3 bases are TGTGCCAGCAGTGAATGGGGGACAGTCACCGGGGAGCTGTTTTTT. Translation gives CASSEWGTVTGELFF. This chain joins TRBV2 and TRBJ2-2; 7 positions match TRBD1. This CDR3 contains 15 residues. Germline trimming cut 2 bases from V and 4 bases from J; bases unmatched to any gene: 4. CDR1 is SNHLY and CDR2 is FYNNEI in the germline V gene.

Ten or more counts support this clonotype. The gene calls are TRBV27 and TRBJ1-6; 7 bases are a match to TRBD1. Germline trimming cut 3 bases from V and 5 bases from J; bases unmatched to any gene: 1. Germline CDR1 and CDR2: MNHEY and SMNVEV (reference sequence). CDR3 length: 14 amino acids. CDR3 nucleotide sequence: TGTGCCAGCAGTTTGACAGGGAATAATTCACCCCTCCACTTT. Its protein product is CASSLTGNNSPLHF.

Many counts were recorded for this clonotype. The chain has TRBV6-5 and TRBJ2-1; perhaps D is TRBD1 or TRBD2 (5 bases each). Germline V CDR1 and CDR2: MNHEY, SVGAGI. V lost 4 bases and J lost 4, with 14 bases in between. The CDR3 is made up of 15 amino acids. The CDR3 nucleotides read TGTGCCAGCAGTTCAACCGGGACGCCGTACAATGAGCAGTTCTTC. Protein product: CASSSTGTPYNEQFF.

The CDR3 reads CASSLAPRDYTTDTQYF. The CDR3 nucleotides are TGTGCCAGCAGCTTAGCTCCCCGGGACTACACCACAGATACGCAGTATTTT. This chain joins TRBV7-8 and TRBJ2-3; 7 nucleotides align to TRBD2. Germline V lookup: CDR1 SGHVS, CDR2 FQNEAQ. With 0 bases clipped from V and 2 bases from J, the junction kept 8 bases outside the gene matches. The CDR3 has 17 residues.

The table lists this clonotype with a few counts. This sequence joins TRBV18 and TRBJ2-7; D might be TRBD2 (6 bases). The ends were cut back, 2 bases at V and 2 bases at J, with 10 bases in the middle. Per germline, CDR1 KGHSH and CDR2 LQKENI. CDR3 length: 14 residues. The CDR3 region has the DNA TGTGCCAGCTCACCAGGAGGGATTCCCTACGAGCAGTACTTC. Encoded protein: CASSPGGIPYEQYF.

The chain couples TRBV5-1 to TRBJ2-1, with TRBD2 matching 12 bases. Germline trimming cut 4 bases from V and 6 bases from J; bases unmatched to any gene: 20. CDR1 and CDR2 from the germline V gene are SGHRS and YFSETQ. The CDR3 runs to 20 residues. The CDR3 reads CASSPRQPNILAGGGNEQFF. In DNA form, the CDR3 reads TGCGCCAGCAGCCCCCGACAACCGAATATACTAGCGGGAGGCGGCAATGAGCAGTTCTTC.

This clonotype was seen more than once but under ten times. The V gene is TRBV9, the J gene TRBJ1-1; D gene ambiguous. CDR3 length: 14 residues. Trimming cost V 0 bases and J 0 bases, with 6 bases left between them. Germline-derived CDR1 and CDR2 are SGDLS and YYNGEE. DNA of the CDR3: TGTGCCAGCAGCGTAGCACAGATGAACACTGAAGCTTTCTTT. Its protein is CASSVAQMNTEAFF.

This clonotype appeared many times. The CDR3 is CAISGTHQPQHF. Written as DNA, the CDR3 is TGTGCCATCAGTGGGACCCATCAGCCCCAGCATTTT. The chain uses TRBV10-3 and TRBJ1-5; no clear D. V gave up 4 bases and J gave up 5 bases, with 6 bases separating them. Per germline, CDR1 ENHRY and CDR2 SYGVKD. The CDR3 sequence is 12 residues long.

This clonotype was seen at least ten times. The rearrangement links TRBV27 to TRBJ2-3; 8 bases fit TRBD1. The CDR3 is 14 residues long. V was pared by 6 bases and J by 4 bases, with 6 bases of the junction left unmatched. The germline gives CDR1 MNHEY, CDR2 SMNVEV (reference sequence). CDR3 sequence (DNA): TGTGCCAGCAGAAGACAGGGGTTCGCAGATACGCAGTATTTT. Its protein is CASRRQGFADTQYF.

This clonotype has only a few counts. The rearrangement links TRBV29-1 to TRBJ2-1; TRBD2 matches 9 bases. There are 14 residues in the CDR3. Looked up from germline, CDR1 is SQVTM and CDR2 is ANQGSEA. The CDR3 loop reads CSALRGRADNEQFF. CDR3 nucleotide sequence: TGCAGTGCCCTTCGCGGGAGGGCCGACAATGAGCAGTTCTTC.

The chain joins TRBV19 to TRBJ1-4, with 7 bases lining up with TRBD1. J lost 7 bases, V lost 4 bases, and 12 bases had no gene match. The germline V gene has CDR1 LNHDA and CDR2 SQIVND (reference sequence). The CDR3 totals 16 residues. The CDR3 region is CASSNSPGQVFEKLFF. The DNA of the CDR3 is TGTGCCAGTAGTAACTCACCAGGACAGGTTTTTGAAAAACTGTTTTTT.

This rearrangement joins TRBV24-1 to TRBJ2-2; 10 bases line up with TRBD1. The V and J ends lost 4 bases and 6 bases, in that order; junction bases with no gene match: 4. The CDR3 runs 15 residues. Per germline, CDR1 KGHDR and CDR2 SFDVKD. The CDR3: CATSEPGTGAGELFF. CDR3 nucleotides: TGTGCCACCAGTGAGCCTGGGACAGGGGCCGGGGAGCTGTTTTTT.